The text below deals with one T cell receptor beta chain. TCRdb re-called the 5' RACE reads with MiXCR, one entry per CDR3 protein. In the table there are about 320,000 distinct CDR3 sequences, 4% to 5.5% of which are singletons. The data derive from a study of T cells after yellow fever vaccination. Per germline, CDR1 MNHEY and CDR2 SMNVEV (reference sequence). Germline trimming cut 6 bases from V and 2 bases from J; bases unmatched to any gene: 9. This CDR3 region has 17 residues. This TCR came from a man aged 18 to 35 who received the YFV17D yellow fever vaccine. The V gene is TRBV27, the J gene TRBJ1-5, with TRBD1 identical over 11 bases. Here the sequenced sample was PBMCs, taken 15 days after the yellow fever booster vaccination. The CDR3 is CASRAGQGANGNQPQHF. In DNA, the CDR3 is TGTGCCAGCAGGGCAGGACAGGGGGCTAACGGCAATCAGCCCCAGCATTTT.